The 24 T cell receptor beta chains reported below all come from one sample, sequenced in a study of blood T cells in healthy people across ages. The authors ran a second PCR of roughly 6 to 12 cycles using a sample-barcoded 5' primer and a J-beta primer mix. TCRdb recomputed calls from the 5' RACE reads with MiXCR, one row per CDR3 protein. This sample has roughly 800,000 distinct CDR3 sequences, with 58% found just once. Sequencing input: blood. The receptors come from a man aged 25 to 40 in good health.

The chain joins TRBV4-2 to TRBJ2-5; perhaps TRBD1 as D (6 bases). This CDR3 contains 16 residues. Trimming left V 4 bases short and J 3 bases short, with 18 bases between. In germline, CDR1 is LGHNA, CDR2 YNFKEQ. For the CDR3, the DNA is TGTGCCAGCAGCCCAGGGGTAGGGGTTGGCGAAGAGACCCAGTACTTC. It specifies CASSPGVGVGEETQYF.

The CDR3 nucleotides read TGTGCCCATCGGGACAGGGGACGCTACGAGCAGTACTTC. This sequence encodes CAHRDRGRYEQYF. The gene calls are TRBV30 and TRBJ2-7; 10 nucleotides align to TRBD1. Germline CDR1 and CDR2: GTSNPN and SVGIG (reference sequence). The CDR3 has 13 amino acids. The V gene end was trimmed by 8 bases and the J gene end by 3 bases; junction bases not matched to a gene: 7.

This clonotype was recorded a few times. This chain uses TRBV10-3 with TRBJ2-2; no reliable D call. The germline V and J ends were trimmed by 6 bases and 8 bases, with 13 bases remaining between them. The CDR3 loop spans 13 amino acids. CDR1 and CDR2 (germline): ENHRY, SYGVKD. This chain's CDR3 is CAISRLAGGELFF. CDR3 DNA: TGTGCCATCAGCCGATTGGCTGGGGGGGAGCTGTTTTTT.

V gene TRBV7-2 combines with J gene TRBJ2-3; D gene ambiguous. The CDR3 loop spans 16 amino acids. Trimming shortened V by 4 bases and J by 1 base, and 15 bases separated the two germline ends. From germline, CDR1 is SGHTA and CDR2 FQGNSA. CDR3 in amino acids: CASSSGPAARTDTQYF. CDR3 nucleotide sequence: TGTGCCAGCAGCTCCGGGCCTGCCGCCCGCACAGATACGCAGTATTTT.

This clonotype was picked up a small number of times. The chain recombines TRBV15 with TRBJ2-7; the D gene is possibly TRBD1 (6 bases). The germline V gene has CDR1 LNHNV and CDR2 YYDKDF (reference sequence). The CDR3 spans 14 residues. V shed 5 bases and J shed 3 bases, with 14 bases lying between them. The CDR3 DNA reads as TGTGCCACCAGCCTTGGAGGACAGAACTACGAGCAGTACTTC. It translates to CATSLGGQNYEQYF.

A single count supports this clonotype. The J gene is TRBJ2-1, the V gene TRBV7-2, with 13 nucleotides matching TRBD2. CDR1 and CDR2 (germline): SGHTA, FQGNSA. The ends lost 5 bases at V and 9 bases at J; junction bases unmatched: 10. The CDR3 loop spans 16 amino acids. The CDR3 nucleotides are TGTGCCAGCAGCCTCGGGACTAGCGGGATAGGGACTGAGCAGTTCTTC. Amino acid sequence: CASSLGTSGIGTEQFF.

CDR3 loop: CSASRQGRNGYTF. The CDR3 DNA sequence: TGCAGTGCTAGTAGACAGGGAAGGAACGGCTACACCTTC. V usage is TRBV20-1 and J usage is TRBJ1-2; 7 nucleotides align to TRBD1. The CDR3 is 13 amino acids. Germline CDR1 and CDR2: DFQATT and SNEGSKA (reference sequence). The V and J ends lost 3 bases and 8 bases, in that order; junction bases with no gene match: 9.

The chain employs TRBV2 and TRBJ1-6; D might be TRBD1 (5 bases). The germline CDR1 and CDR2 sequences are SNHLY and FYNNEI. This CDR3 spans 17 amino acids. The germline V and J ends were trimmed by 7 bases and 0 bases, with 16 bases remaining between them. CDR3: CASIKETDSSYNSPLHF. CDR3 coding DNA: TGTGCCAGCATTAAAGAGACAGACAGCTCCTATAATTCACCCCTCCACTTT.

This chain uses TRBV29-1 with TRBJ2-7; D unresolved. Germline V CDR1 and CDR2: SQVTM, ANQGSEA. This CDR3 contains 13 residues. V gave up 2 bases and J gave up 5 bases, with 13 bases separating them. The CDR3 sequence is CSVEHRDSDEQYF. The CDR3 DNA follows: TGCAGCGTTGAACACAGAGATTCGGACGAGCAGTACTTC.

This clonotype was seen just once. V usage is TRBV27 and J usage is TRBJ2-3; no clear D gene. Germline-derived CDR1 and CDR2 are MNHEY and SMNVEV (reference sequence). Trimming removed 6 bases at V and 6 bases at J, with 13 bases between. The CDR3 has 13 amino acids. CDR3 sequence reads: CASSQLPWDTQYF. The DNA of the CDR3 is TGTGCCAGCAGCCAACTCCCCTGGGATACGCAGTATTTT.

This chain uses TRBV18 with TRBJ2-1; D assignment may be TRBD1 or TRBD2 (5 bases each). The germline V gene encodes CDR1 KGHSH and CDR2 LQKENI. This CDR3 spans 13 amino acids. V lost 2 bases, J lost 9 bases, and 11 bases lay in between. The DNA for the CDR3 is TGTGCCAGCTCACCAGGGGGTTTGGGTGAGCAGTTCTTC. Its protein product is CASSPGGLGEQFF.

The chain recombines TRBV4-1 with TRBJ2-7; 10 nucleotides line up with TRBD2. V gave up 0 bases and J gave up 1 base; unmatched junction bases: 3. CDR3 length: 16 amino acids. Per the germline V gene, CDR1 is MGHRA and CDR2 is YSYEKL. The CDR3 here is CASSQDELAGSYEQYF. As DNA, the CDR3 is TGCGCCAGCAGCCAAGATGAACTAGCGGGGTCCTACGAGCAGTACTTC.

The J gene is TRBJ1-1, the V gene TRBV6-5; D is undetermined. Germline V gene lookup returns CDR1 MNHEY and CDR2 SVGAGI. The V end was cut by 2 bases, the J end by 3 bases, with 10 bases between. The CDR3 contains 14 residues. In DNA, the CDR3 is TGTGCCAGCAGTTACATCTCAGGTTACACTGAAGCTTTCTTT. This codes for CASSYISGYTEAFF.

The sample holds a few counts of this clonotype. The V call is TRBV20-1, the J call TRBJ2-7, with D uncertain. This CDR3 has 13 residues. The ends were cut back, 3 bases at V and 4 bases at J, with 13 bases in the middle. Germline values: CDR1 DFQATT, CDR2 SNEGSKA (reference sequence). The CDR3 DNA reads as TGCAGTGCTAGTCAAGGGCTGAATTACGAGCAGTACTTC. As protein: CSASQGLNYEQYF.

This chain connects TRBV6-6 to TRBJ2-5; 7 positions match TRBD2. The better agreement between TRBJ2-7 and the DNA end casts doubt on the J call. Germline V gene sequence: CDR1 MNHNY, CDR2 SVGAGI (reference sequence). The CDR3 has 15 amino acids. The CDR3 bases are TGTGCCAGCAGTTACTCGAAAGGACTAGGTAGCGAGCAGTACTTC. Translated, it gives CASSYSKGLGSEQYF.

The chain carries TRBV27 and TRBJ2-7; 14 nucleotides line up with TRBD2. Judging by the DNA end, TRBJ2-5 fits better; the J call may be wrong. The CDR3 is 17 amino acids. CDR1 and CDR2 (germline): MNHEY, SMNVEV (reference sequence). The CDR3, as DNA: TGTGCCAGCAGTTTATACGGGACTAGCGGGAGTGGGGAGACCCAGTACTTC. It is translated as CASSLYGTSGSGETQYF.

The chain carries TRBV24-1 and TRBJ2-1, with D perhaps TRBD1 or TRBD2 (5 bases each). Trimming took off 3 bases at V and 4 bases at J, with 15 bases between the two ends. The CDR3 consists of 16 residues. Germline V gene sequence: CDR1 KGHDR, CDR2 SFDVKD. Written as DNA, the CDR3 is TGTGCCACCAGTGATAACGGGGCCGCCCGGTACAATGAGCAGTTCTTC. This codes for CATSDNGAARYNEQFF.

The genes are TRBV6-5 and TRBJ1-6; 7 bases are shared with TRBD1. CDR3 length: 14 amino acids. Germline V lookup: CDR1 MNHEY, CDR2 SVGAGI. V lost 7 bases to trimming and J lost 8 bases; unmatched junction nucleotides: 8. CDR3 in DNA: TGTGCCAGCAATCGAGGACAGGCTGATTCACCCCTCCACTTT. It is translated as CASNRGQADSPLHF.

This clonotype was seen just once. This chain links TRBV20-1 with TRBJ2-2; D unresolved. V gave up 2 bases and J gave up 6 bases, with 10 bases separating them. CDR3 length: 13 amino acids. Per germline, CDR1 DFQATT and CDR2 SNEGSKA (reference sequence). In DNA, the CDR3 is TGCAGTGCTAGATCGGCCCCTCCCGGGGAGCTGTTTTTT. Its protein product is CSARSAPPGELFF.

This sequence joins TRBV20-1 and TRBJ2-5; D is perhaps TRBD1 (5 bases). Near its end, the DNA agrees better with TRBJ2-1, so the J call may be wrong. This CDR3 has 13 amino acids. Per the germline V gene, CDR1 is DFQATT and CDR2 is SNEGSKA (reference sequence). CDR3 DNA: TGCAGTGCTAGAGTGGCAGGGATGGAGACCCAGTTCTTC. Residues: CSARVAGMETQFF.

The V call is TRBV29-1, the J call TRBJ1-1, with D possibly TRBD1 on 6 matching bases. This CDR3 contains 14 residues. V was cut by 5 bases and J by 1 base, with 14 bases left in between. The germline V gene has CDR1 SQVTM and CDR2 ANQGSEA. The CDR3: CSVHTGTRNTEAFF. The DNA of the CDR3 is TGCAGCGTTCACACAGGGACTCGGAACACTGAAGCTTTCTTT.

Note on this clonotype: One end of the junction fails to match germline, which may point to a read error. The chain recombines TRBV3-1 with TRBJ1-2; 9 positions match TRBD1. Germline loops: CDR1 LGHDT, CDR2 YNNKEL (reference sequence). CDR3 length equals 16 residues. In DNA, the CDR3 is TGCGCCAGCAGCCAACTAGGGCGGACAGGGGACTATGGCTACACCTTC. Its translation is CASSQLGRTGDYGYTF.

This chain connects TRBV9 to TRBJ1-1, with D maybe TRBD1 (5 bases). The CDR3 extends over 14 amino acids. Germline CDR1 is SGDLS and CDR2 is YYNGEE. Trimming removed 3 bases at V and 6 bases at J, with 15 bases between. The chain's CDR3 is CASSAHDSAAEAFF. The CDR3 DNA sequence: TGTGCCAGCAGCGCCCACGACAGTGCGGCTGAAGCTTTCTTT. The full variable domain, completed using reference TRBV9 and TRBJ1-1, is DSGVTQTPKHLITATGQRVTLRCSPRSGDLSVYWYQQSLDQGLQFLIQYYNGEERAKGNILERFSAQQFPDLHSELNLSSLELGDSALYFCASSAHDSAAEAFFGQGTRLTVV.

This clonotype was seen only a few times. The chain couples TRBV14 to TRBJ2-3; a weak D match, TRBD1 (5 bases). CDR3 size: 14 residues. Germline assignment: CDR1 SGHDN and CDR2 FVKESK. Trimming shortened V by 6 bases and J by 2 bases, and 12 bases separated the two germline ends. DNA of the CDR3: TGTGCCAGCAGAGGGGCAGCTCTCACAGATACGCAGTATTTT. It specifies CASRGAALTDTQYF.